A single sample is the source of the 22 T cell receptor beta chains below, sequenced in a study of T cells in Graves' hyperthyroidism and ophthalmopathy. Regions amplified from RNA transcripts were the TCR beta CDR3 regions. HTBI primers were used for first-round RT-PCR of the TCR CDR3. TCRdb used MiXCR to reprocess the multiplex PCR reads, holding one entry per CDR3 protein. This sample carries about 700,000 distinct CDR3 sequences, 12% to 15% of them seen once, and the ten largest clones take about 10%. Sequencing input: blood. These receptor sequences come from a woman between 18 and 29 years old with Graves' hyperthyroidism.

Regarding this clonotype: A single base separates this from a much larger clone, so it may be a read error. The gene calls are TRBV27 and TRBJ2-5; 10 bases agree with TRBD2. The CDR3 length is 14 residues. The V gene's germline CDR1 is MNHEY and CDR2 SMNVEV (reference sequence). The J segment lost 7 bases and the V segment lost 0 bases, leaving 2 bases of the junction unmatched. This CDR3 is CASSLSPSGRTQYF. CDR3 nucleotides: TGTGCCAGCAGTTTATCCCCTAGCGGGAGGACCCAGTACTTC.

This clonotype came up many times. This chain uses TRBV11-1 with TRBJ1-1; weak D call: TRBD1 (5 bases). V was cut by 7 bases and J by 3 bases, with 12 bases left in between. The CDR3 totals 13 residues. Germline loops: CDR1 SGHAT, CDR2 FQDESV (reference sequence). This CDR3 reads CASIRGEDTEAFF. The CDR3 DNA sequence: TGTGCCAGCATAAGGGGAGAGGACACTGAAGCTTTCTTT. The variable domain in full, with the rest retrieved from reference TRBV11-1 and TRBJ1-1, is EAEVAQSPRYKITEKSQAVAFWCDPISGHATLYWYRQILGQGPELLVQFQDESVVDDSQLPKDRFSAERLKGVDSTLKIQPAELGDSAMYLCASIRGEDTEAFFGQGTRLTVV.

The chain combines TRBV18 with TRBJ1-3; no firm D call. Germline CDR1 reads KGHSH; CDR2 reads LQKENI. The CDR3 covers 14 residues. V was shortened by 4 bases and J by 4 bases, with 11 bases between the two germline ends. CDR3 residues: CASSRGVDGNTIYF. As DNA, the CDR3 is TGTGCCAGCTCACGGGGTGTCGACGGAAACACCATATATTTT.

This clonotype was counted many times. The chain links TRBV9 to TRBJ2-1; D might be TRBD1 (5 bases). The length of the CDR3 is 16 residues. Trimming pared 4 bases from V and 2 bases from J, leaving 16 bases between. Germline V gene lookup returns CDR1 SGDLS and CDR2 YYNGEE. The CDR3 here is CASSLDDRPTYNEQFF. The CDR3 nucleotides are TGTGCCAGCAGCTTAGATGACAGACCCACCTACAATGAGCAGTTCTTC. Together with reference TRBV9 and TRBJ2-1, the CDR3 gives the full variable domain: DSGVTQTPKHLITATGQRVTLRCSPRSGDLSVYWYQQSLDQGLQFLIQYYNGEERAKGNILERFSAQQFPDLHSELNLSSLELGDSALYFCASSLDDRPTYNEQFFGPGTRLTVL.

This clonotype has just a few counts. The genes are TRBV24-1 and TRBJ2-1; D perhaps matches TRBD2 (6 bases). The CDR3 length is 15 residues. With 5 bases removed from V and 5 bases from J, the gap between germline ends came to 15 bases. Germline lookup yields CDR1 KGHDR and CDR2 SFDVKD. The CDR3 protein is CATSGGDLMNNEQFF. The DNA of the CDR3 is TGTGCCACCAGTGGGGGGGACTTGATGAACAATGAGCAGTTCTTC.

This clonotype occurred many times. V is TRBV2 and J is TRBJ2-5, with 7 bases that match TRBD1. The germline CDR1 and CDR2 sequences are SNHLY and FYNNEI. The CDR3 length is 12 residues. The V segment lost 8 bases and the J segment 4 bases; nucleotides outside the gene matches: 4. CDR3 DNA sequence: TGTGCCAGCGAGGCAGGGGGAGAGACCCAGTACTTC. This encodes CASEAGGETQYF.

The V gene is TRBV9, the J gene TRBJ1-5; D gene unclear. Germline CDR1 reads SGDLS; CDR2 reads YYNGEE. V lost 0 bases and J lost 1, with 8 bases in between. The CDR3 consists of 15 residues. This CDR3 reads CASSVDGWSNQPQHF. The CDR3 DNA is TGTGCCAGCAGCGTAGATGGGTGGAGCAATCAGCCCCAGCATTTT. The full variable domain, with the rest looked up from reference TRBV9 and TRBJ1-5, is DSGVTQTPKHLITATGQRVTLRCSPRSGDLSVYWYQQSLDQGLQFLIQYYNGEERAKGNILERFSAQQFPDLHSELNLSSLELGDSALYFCASSVDGWSNQPQHFGDGTRLSIL.

In this sample, this clonotype turned up many times. The chain uses TRBV11-3 and TRBJ2-2, with 10 bases that match TRBD2. The CDR3 consists of 20 residues. Germline CDR1 and CDR2: SGHNT and YENEEA. J was trimmed by 0 bases and V by 1 base; bases with no gene match: 11. CDR3 nucleotide sequence: TGTGCCAGCAGCTTAGGACCGCTAGCGGGAGACCCGACGAACACCGGGGAGCTGTTTTTT. It is translated as CASSLGPLAGDPTNTGELFF.

The V call is TRBV20-1, the J call TRBJ1-2; possibly TRBD1 for D (6 bases). Deletions cut 5 bases from V and 2 bases from J, with 18 bases between. CDR3 length: 15 amino acids. Germline V gene data show CDR1 as DFQATT and CDR2 as SNEGSKA (reference sequence). This chain's CDR3 is CSAFGGAGENYGYTF. CDR3 coding DNA: TGCAGTGCTTTTGGGGGGGCAGGGGAAAACTATGGCTACACCTTC.

The V call is TRBV12-3 or TRBV12-4, the J call TRBJ2-5; D is unresolved. The V gene lost 0 bases and the J gene lost 5 bases, with 13 bases spanning the gap. This CDR3 is 15 amino acids long. The CDR3 DNA follows: TGTGCCAGCAGTTTAGCCGGCGGTTTGATGGAGACCCAGTACTTC. It codes for CASSLAGGLMETQYF.

Notes on this clonotype: One end of the junction fails to match germline, which may point to a read error. V usage is TRBV5-1 and J usage is TRBJ2-7; tentatively, D is TRBD2 (6 bases). The CDR3 runs to 18 residues. CDR1 and CDR2 from the germline V gene are SGHRS and YFSETQ. The CDR3: CTSSLGTLGALSSYEQYF. The CDR3 DNA reads TGCACCAGCAGCTTGGGGACTCTCGGGGCCCTGAGCTCCTACGAGCAGTACTTC.

J is TRBJ1-1 and V is TRBV11-1, with D unresolved. In germline, CDR1 is SGHAT, CDR2 FQDESV (reference sequence). Trimming stripped 5 bases from V and 0 bases from J, with 10 bases between. The CDR3 contains 14 residues. The CDR3 sequence: CASSLSFMNTEAFF. The CDR3 DNA reads TGTGCCAGCAGCCTATCATTCATGAACACTGAAGCTTTCTTT. Variable domain in full (rest from reference TRBV11-1 and TRBJ1-1): EAEVAQSPRYKITEKSQAVAFWCDPISGHATLYWYRQILGQGPELLVQFQDESVVDDSQLPKDRFSAERLKGVDSTLKIQPAELGDSAMYLCASSLSFMNTEAFFGQGTRLTVV.

Ten or more counts support this clonotype. The gene calls are TRBV10-2 and TRBJ1-1; unclear D gene. V was pared by 2 bases and J by 1 base, with 5 bases between. CDR1 and CDR2 from the germline V gene are WSHSY and SAAADI. The CDR3 extends over 13 amino acids. The CDR3 reads CASSEPENTEAFF. The CDR3 bases are TGCGCCAGCAGTGAGCCCGAGAACACTGAAGCTTTCTTT.

This clonotype was seen many times. This rearrangement joins TRBV11-2 to TRBJ2-3; no firm D call. The ends were cut back, 5 bases at V and 4 bases at J, with 7 bases in the middle. Germline CDR1 reads SGHAT; CDR2 reads FQNNGV. The CDR3 is 12 amino acids. DNA of the CDR3: TGTGCCAGCAGCATAAGCGCAGATACGCAGTATTTT. Encoded protein: CASSISADTQYF.

J is TRBJ1-4 and V is TRBV6-1, with D unresolved. Germline V lookup: CDR1 MNHNS, CDR2 SASEGT. The CDR3 runs to 14 residues. The V end lost 3 bases, the J end lost 3 bases, and 8 bases lay between the germline ends. The CDR3 region has the DNA TGTGCCAGCAGTGACCCGGCAGCTAATGAAAAACTGTTTTTT. Amino acids: CASSDPAANEKLFF.

This clonotype was picked up many times. V usage is TRBV24-1 and J usage is TRBJ2-3; D is undetermined. V gave up 12 bases and J gave up 1 base, with 13 bases separating them. The CDR3 loop spans 13 amino acids. Per germline, CDR1 KGHDR and CDR2 SFDVKD. The CDR3 region has the DNA TGTGCCTCTGCTTTGGGCGGCACAGATACGCAGTATTTT. Its protein is CASALGGTDTQYF.

This clonotype occurred many times. This rearrangement joins TRBV5-1 to TRBJ2-1, with 10 bases lining up with TRBD2. Germline CDR1 reads SGHRS; CDR2 reads YFSETQ. The CDR3 loop spans 16 amino acids. V was clipped by 4 bases and J by 2 bases; unmatched bases: 6. CDR3 loop: CASSPIAGGTYNEQFF. DNA for the CDR3: TGCGCCAGCAGCCCCATAGCGGGAGGCACCTACAATGAGCAGTTCTTC.

This clonotype was seen only once. Being one base from a much bigger clone, this may be a read error. The final CDR3 position lacks the conserved phenylalanine or tryptophan, pointing to a likely read error. This chain links TRBV7-9 with TRBJ2-1, with D perhaps given as TRBD1 or TRBD2 (6 bases each). Per the germline V gene, CDR1 is SEHNR and CDR2 is FQNEAQ (reference sequence). The CDR3 covers 14 residues. Trimming left V 8 bases short and J 4 bases short, with 15 bases between. The CDR3 here is CASFRGLTYNEQFL. DNA for the CDR3: TGTGCCAGCTTTCGGGGGCTGACGTACAATGAGCAGTTCCTC.

The chain employs TRBV2 and TRBJ1-1; D unclear. The CDR3 has 13 amino acids. The germline V gene has CDR1 SNHLY and CDR2 FYNNEI. Trimming stripped 10 bases from V and 0 bases from J, with 12 bases between. CDR3: CATRLTMNTEAFF. Written as DNA, the CDR3 is TGTGCCACCCGTCTGACTATGAACACTGAAGCTTTCTTT.

This clonotype was counted ten times or more. V gene TRBV2 combines with J gene TRBJ1-5; 8 bases align to TRBD1. CDR1 and CDR2 (germline): SNHLY, FYNNEI. The CDR3 is 16 amino acids. V shed 5 bases, J shed 5 bases, and the junction held 11 bases outside the gene matches. CDR3 sequence reads: CASSLRTGQGDQPQHF. In DNA, the CDR3 is TGTGCCAGCAGTCTTAGAACCGGACAGGGTGATCAGCCCCAGCATTTT.

This CDR3 reads CASSPPAIAEAFF. Written as DNA, the CDR3 is TGTGCCAGCTCACCGCCTGCGATAGCTGAAGCTTTCTTT. V and J are TRBV18 and TRBJ1-1; D unclear. The CDR3 runs to 13 residues. Germline V gives CDR1 KGHSH, CDR2 LQKENI. Between the trimmed V and J ends, which lost 3 bases and 6 bases, there was a span of 11 bases.

This clonotype appeared a few times. The rearrangement links TRBV19 to TRBJ1-1, with a weak D call TRBD1 (6 bases). V was cut by 6 bases and J by 0 bases, with 8 bases left in between. CDR1 is LNHDA and CDR2 is SQIVND in the germline V gene (reference sequence). CDR3 size: 13 residues. The CDR3 reads CASRDSLNTEAFF. Written as DNA, the CDR3 is TGTGCCAGTAGGGACAGTCTGAACACTGAAGCTTTCTTT.